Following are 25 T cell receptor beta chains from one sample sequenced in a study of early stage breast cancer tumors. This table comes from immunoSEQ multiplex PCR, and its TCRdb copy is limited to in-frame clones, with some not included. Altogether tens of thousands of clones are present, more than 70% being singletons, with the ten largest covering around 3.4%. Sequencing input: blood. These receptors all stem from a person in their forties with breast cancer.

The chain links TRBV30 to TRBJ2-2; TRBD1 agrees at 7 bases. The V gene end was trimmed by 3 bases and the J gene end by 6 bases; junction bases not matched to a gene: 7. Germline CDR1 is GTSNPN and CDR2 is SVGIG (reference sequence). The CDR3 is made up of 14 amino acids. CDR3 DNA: TGTGCCTGGAGAAGGAACAGGGGTTCCGGGGAGCTGTTTTTT. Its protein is CAWRRNRGSGELFF.

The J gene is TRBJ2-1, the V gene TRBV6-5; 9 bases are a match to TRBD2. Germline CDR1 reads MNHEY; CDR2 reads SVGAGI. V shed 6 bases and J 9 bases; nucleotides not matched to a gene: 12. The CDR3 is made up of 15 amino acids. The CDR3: CASSPRVAGVPEQFF. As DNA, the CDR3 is TGTGCCAGCAGCCCCCGGGTAGCGGGAGTCCCTGAGCAGTTCTTC.

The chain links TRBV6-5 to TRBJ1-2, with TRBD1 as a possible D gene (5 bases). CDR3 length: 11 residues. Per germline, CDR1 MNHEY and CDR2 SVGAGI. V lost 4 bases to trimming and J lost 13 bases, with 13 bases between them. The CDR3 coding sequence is TGTGCCAGCAGTTCTACTCGGGGGTCCACCTTC. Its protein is CASSSTRGSTF.

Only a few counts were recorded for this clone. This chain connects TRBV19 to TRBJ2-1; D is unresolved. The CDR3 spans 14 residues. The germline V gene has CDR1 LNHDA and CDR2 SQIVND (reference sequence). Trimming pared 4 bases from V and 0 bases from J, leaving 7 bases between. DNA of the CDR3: TGTGCCAGTAGTAAAGGAAACTCCTACAATGAGCAGTTCTTC. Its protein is CASSKGNSYNEQFF. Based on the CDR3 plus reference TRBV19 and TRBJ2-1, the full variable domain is DGGITQSPKYLFRKEGQNVTLSCEQNLNHDAMYWYRQDPGQGLRLIYYSQIVNDFQKGDIAEGYSVSREKKESFPLTVTSAQKNPTAFYLCASSKGNSYNEQFFGPGTRLTVL.

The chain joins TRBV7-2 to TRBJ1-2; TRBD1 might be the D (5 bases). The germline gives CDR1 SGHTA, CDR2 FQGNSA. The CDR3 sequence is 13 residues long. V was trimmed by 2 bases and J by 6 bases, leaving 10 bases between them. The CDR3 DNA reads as TGTGCCAGCAGCTTATCGCGCAGGGATGGCTACACCTTC. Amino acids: CASSLSRRDGYTF.

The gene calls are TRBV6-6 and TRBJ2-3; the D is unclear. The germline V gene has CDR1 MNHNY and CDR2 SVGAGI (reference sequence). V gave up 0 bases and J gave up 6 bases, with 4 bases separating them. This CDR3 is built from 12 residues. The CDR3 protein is CASSYSGDTQYF. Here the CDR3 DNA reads TGTGCCAGCAGTTACTCTGGGGATACGCAGTATTTT.

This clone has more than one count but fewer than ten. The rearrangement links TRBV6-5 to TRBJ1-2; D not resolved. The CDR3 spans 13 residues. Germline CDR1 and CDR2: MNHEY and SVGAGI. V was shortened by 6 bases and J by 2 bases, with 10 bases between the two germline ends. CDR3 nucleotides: TGTGCCAGCAGGGTAACGGTAAACTATGGCTACACCTTC. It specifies CASRVTVNYGYTF.

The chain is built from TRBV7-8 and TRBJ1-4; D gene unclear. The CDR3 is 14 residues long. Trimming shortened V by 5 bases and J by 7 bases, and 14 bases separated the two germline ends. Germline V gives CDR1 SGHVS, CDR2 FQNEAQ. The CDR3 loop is CASSDFMVLEKLFF. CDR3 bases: TGTGCCAGCAGCGATTTTATGGTTCTTGAAAAACTGTTTTTT.

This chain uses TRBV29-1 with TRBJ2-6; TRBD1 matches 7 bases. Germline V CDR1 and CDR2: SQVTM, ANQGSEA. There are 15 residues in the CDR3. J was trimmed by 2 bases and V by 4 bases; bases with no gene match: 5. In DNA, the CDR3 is TGCAGCGTTGGTACAGGGGCTACTGGGGCCAACGTCCTGACTTTC. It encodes CSVGTGATGANVLTF.

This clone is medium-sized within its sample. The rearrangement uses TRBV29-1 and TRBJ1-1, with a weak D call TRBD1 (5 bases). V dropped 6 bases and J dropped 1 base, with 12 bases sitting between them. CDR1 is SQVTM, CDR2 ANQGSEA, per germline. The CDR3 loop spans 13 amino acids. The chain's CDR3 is CSVSGTANTEAFF. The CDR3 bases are TGCAGCGTATCCGGGACGGCGAACACTGAAGCTTTCTTT.

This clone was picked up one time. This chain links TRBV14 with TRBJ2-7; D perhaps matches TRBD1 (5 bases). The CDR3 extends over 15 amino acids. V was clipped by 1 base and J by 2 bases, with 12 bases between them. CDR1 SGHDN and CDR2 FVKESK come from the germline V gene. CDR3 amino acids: CASSQAYTGPYEQYF. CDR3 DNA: TGTGCCAGCAGCCAAGCTTATACAGGACCCTACGAGCAGTACTTC.

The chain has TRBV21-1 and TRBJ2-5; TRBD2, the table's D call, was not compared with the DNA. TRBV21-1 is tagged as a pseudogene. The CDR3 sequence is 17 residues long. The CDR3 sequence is CASSKCSDGREEETQYF. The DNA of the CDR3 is TGTGCCAGCAGCAAATGCTCCGACGGGCGGGAGGAGGAGACCCAGTACTTC.

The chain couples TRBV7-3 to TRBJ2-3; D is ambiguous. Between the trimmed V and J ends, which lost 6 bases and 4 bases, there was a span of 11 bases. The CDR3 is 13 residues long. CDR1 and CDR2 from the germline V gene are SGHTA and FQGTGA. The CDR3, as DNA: TGTGCCAGCAGTCCGTTGGGTGCAGATACGCAGTATTTT. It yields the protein CASSPLGADTQYF.

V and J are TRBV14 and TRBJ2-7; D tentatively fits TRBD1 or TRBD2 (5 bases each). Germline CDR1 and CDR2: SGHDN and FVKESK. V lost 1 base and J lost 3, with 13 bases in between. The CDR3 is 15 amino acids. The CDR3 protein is CASSQAGRPRYEQYF. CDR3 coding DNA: TGTGCCAGCAGCCAAGCGGGACGGCCTCGCTACGAGCAGTACTTC.

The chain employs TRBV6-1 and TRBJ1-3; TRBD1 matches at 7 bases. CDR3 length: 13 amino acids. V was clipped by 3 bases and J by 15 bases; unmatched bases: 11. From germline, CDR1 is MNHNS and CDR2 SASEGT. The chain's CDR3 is CASSDVGRTGGYF. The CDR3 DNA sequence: TGTGCCAGCAGTGACGTTGGGCGGACAGGAGGATATTTT.

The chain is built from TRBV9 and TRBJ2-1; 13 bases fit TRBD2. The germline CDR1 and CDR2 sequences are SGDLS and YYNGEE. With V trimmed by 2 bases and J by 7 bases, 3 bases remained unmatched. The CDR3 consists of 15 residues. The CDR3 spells CASSVGLAGDNEQFF. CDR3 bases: TGTGCCAGCAGCGTCGGACTAGCGGGAGATAATGAGCAGTTCTTC. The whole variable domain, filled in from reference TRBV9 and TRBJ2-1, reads DSGVTQTPKHLITATGQRVTLRCSPRSGDLSVYWYQQSLDQGLQFLIQYYNGEERAKGNILERFSAQQFPDLHSELNLSSLELGDSALYFCASSVGLAGDNEQFFGPGTRLTVL.

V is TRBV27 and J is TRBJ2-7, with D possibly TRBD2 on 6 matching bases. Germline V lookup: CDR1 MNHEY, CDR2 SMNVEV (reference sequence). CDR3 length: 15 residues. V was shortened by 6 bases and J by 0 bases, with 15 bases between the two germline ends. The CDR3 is CASRTGLQGSYEQYF. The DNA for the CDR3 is TGTGCCAGCAGGACGGGACTCCAAGGCTCCTACGAGCAGTACTTC.

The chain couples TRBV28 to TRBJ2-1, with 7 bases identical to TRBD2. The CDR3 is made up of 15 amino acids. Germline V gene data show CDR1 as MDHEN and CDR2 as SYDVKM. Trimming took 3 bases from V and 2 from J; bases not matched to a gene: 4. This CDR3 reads CASSFPAGAYNEQFF. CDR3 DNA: TGTGCCAGCAGTTTTCCGGCGGGGGCCTACAATGAGCAGTTCTTC.

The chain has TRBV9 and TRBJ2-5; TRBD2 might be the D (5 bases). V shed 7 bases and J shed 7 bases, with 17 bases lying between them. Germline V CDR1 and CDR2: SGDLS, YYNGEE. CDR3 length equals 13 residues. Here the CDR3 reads CASSVGPAGTQYF. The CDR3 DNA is TGTGCCAGCTCGGTAGGACCGGCGGGGACCCAGTACTTC. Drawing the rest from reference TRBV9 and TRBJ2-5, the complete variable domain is DSGVTQTPKHLITATGQRVTLRCSPRSGDLSVYWYQQSLDQGLQFLIQYYNGEERAKGNILERFSAQQFPDLHSELNLSSLELGDSALYFCASSVGPAGTQYFGPGTRLLVL.

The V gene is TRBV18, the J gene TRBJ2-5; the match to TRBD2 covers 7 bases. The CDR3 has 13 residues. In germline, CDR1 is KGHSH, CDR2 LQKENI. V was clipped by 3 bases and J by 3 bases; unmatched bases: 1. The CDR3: CASSPGLKETQYF. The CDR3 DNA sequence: TGTGCCAGCTCACCGGGACTAAAAGAGACCCAGTACTTC. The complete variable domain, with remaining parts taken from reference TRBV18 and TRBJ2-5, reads NAGVMQNPRHLVRRRGQEARLRCSPMKGHSHVYWYRQLPEEGLKFMVYLQKENIIDESGMPKERFSAEFPKEGPSILRIQQVVRGDSAAYFCASSPGLKETQYFGPGTRLLVL.

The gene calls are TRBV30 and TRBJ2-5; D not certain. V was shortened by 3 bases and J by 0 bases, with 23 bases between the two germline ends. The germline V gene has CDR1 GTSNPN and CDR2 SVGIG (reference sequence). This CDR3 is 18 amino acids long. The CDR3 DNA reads TGTGCCTGGAGCGCCCGGCTGAAGCGAGGACCCCACCAAGAGACCCAGTACTTC. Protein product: CAWSARLKRGPHQETQYF.

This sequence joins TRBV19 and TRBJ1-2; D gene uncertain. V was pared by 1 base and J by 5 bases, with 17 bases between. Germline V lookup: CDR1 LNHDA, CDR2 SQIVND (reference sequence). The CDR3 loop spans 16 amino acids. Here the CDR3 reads CASSIGSYRIEYGYTF. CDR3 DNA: TGTGCCAGTAGTATAGGCAGCTACAGAATTGAGTATGGCTACACCTTC.

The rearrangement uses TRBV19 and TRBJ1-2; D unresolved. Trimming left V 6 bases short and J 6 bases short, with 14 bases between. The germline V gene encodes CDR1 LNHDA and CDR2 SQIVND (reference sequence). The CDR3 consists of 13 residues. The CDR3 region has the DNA TGTGCCAGTAGGGCGTTCCCGGGGAATGGCTACACCTTC. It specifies CASRAFPGNGYTF.

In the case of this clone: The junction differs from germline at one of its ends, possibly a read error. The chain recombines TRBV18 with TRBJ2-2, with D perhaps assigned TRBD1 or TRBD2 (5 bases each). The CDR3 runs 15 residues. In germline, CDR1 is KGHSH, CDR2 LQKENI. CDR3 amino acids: CASSPPRGRSGELFF. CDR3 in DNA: TGTGCCAGCTCTCCACCCCGGGGCCGGTCCGGGGAGCTGTTTTTT.

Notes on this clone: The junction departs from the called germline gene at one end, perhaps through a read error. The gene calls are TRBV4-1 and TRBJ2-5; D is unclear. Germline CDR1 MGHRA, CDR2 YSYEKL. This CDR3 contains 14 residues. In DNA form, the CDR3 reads TGCGCCAGCAGCCAAGATGGGCGAGGCCTCACCCTGTACTTC. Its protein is CASSQDGRGLTLYF.